This TCR beta chain is drawn from a study of graft-versus-host responses after intestinal transplantation. Profiling relied on immunoSEQ multiplex PCR, and the TCRdb table lists in-frame clones only, not all of them. Of tens of thousands of clones listed, roughly 80% were seen once; the top ten hold approximately 19%. Germline lookup yields CDR1 SGHAT and CDR2 FQNNGV. The CDR3 sequence is 15 residues long. Worth noting for this clone: The antigen remains undetermined.

V gene TRBV11-2 combines with J gene TRBJ2-5; D is unclear. The J call is in doubt because the DNA end fits TRBJ2-7 better. This specimen was unstimulated CD8+ T cells sorted from spleen or lymph node cells, taken before intestinal transplant. The source of this sequence is a human donor who received an intestinal transplant. The CDR3 protein is CASSPLAGPAYEQYF. The CDR3 DNA sequence: TGTGCCAGCAGCCCCCTGGCAGGTCCCGCCTACGAGCAGTACTTC.